This TCR beta chain was retrieved from a study of regulatory T cells in long-lasting Graves disease. Deletions cut 6 bases from V and 2 bases from J, with 10 bases between. The CDR3 length is 13 residues. The table lists this clonotype with many counts. Both iRepertoire HTBI primers and Arm-PCR of CDR3 regions were used to build the TCR beta libraries. TCRdb used MiXCR to reprocess the multiplex PCR reads, holding one entry per CDR3 protein. The data show 500,000 or so distinct CDR3 sequences, more than 15% seen once. This sample's time point: newly diagnosed GD, antithyroid drugs for less than 3 months. Following extraction of RNA from PBMCs, that RNA was used to make the TCR library. This same sample was also taken into another study, of T cells in Graves' hyperthyroidism and ophthalmopathy. That paper notes: The study left out patients who had uncontrolled infection, other autoimmune disease, pregnancy or lactation.

Sequencing used peripheral blood mononuclear cells (PBMCs), obtained at new diagnosis, from a patient treated with antithyroid drugs. The receptor's source is a woman aged 40 to 65 with Graves disease. The V gene is TRBV12-3 or TRBV12-4, the J gene TRBJ1-1; possibly TRBD1 for D (5 bases). The CDR3 bases are TGTGCCAGCAGCCGGACACCCAACACTGAAGCTTTCTTT. This sequence encodes CASSRTPNTEAFF.